Following are 11 T cell receptor beta chains from one sample sequenced in a study of human T cells and chemical hapten exposure. Time point meaning: patch test 1, 2 weeks after DPC sensitization. Treatment indicated: therapeutic diphenylcyclopropenone sensitization with weekly scalp DPC. TCRdb ran MiXCR on the RACE reads and lists one entry per CDR3 protein. In the table there are 150,000 to 200,000 distinct CDR3 sequences, 14% of which are singletons. Sequenced material: whole blood, taken in connection with sensitization to the hapten diphenylcyclopropenone (DPC). These receptors were taken from a woman younger than 45 with alopecia areata. Some clones in this sample may be carry-over from other donors' samples.

This clonotype was counted a few times. This rearrangement joins TRBV3-1 to TRBJ1-2; D remains ambiguous. The ends were cut back, 10 bases at V and 2 bases at J, with 11 bases in the middle. The CDR3 is made up of 12 amino acids. The germline V gene has CDR1 LGHDT and CDR2 YNNKEL (reference sequence). CDR3: CATAQMNYGYTF. DNA of the CDR3: TGTGCCACCGCGCAGATGAACTATGGCTACACCTTC.

This clonotype turned up a few times. Written as DNA, the CDR3 is TGCAGTGCTAGAGATACGAGGACCAGTCAAGAGACCCAGTACTTC. It codes for CSARDTRTSQETQYF. The chain joins TRBV20-1 to TRBJ2-5; D gene ambiguous. The length of the CDR3 is 15 residues. Looked up from germline, CDR1 is DFQATT and CDR2 is SNEGSKA (reference sequence). Trimming removed 0 bases at V and 2 bases at J, with 13 bases between.

This clonotype was seen ten or more times. The chain uses TRBV28 and TRBJ1-2; TRBD1 is a possible D gene (6 bases). V dropped 4 bases and J dropped 4 bases, with 13 bases sitting between them. This CDR3 region has 14 residues. Per the germline V gene, CDR1 is MDHEN and CDR2 is SYDVKM. The CDR3 protein is CASSSGEGIYGYTF. For the CDR3, the DNA is TGTGCCAGCAGTTCAGGGGAAGGGATCTATGGCTACACCTTC.

J is TRBJ2-7 and V is TRBV6-5, with no clear D. The CDR3 runs to 16 residues. The ends were cut back, 0 bases at V and 5 bases at J, with 17 bases in the middle. Germline V gene sequence: CDR1 MNHEY, CDR2 SVGAGI. CDR3 in amino acids: CASSYSSPATPHEQYF. The DNA for the CDR3 is TGTGCCAGCAGTTACTCGAGTCCAGCGACCCCCCACGAGCAGTACTTC.

This clonotype was observed a few times. The V and J genes are TRBV27 and TRBJ2-3; D perhaps matches TRBD2 (5 bases). Looked up from germline, CDR1 is MNHEY and CDR2 is SMNVEV (reference sequence). V was shortened by 4 bases and J by 2 bases, with 22 bases between the two germline ends. This CDR3 spans 18 amino acids. CDR3 nucleotides: TGTGCCAGCAGTTCCCGGGAACTCGTTCCAGGAAACACAGATACGCAGTATTTT. This encodes CASSSRELVPGNTDTQYF.

The chain joins TRBV10-3 to TRBJ2-7; 8 bases fit TRBD1. Per germline, CDR1 ENHRY and CDR2 SYGVKD. This CDR3 has 13 amino acids. Trimming at V came to 6 bases and at J to 6 bases, leaving 7 bases not matched to a gene. DNA of the CDR3: TGTGCCATCAGAGACAGGGGCCAGGGCGAGCAGTACTTC. This encodes CAIRDRGQGEQYF.

The chain has TRBV28 and TRBJ2-7, with 7 bases lining up with TRBD2. The V segment lost 11 bases and the J segment 6 bases; nucleotides outside the gene matches: 13. The CDR3 has 13 amino acids. Germline V gives CDR1 MDHEN, CDR2 SYDVKM. The CDR3 region has the DNA TGTGCCGCGGGGGACTCAACCTCGGGCGAGCAGTACTTC. Residues: CAAGDSTSGEQYF.

This clonotype showed up many times. This chain joins TRBV10-3 and TRBJ1-4, with D perhaps matching TRBD1 (6 bases). This CDR3 contains 15 residues. The germline gives CDR1 ENHRY, CDR2 SYGVKD. V dropped 3 bases and J dropped 2 bases, with 10 bases sitting between them. CDR3 protein: CAISEGGTTNEKLFF. The DNA of the CDR3 is TGTGCCATCAGTGAAGGGGGGACGACTAATGAAAAACTGTTTTTT.

This clonotype was counted a few times. V usage is TRBV7-9 and J usage is TRBJ2-7; D is ambiguous. Germline V gene lookup returns CDR1 SEHNR and CDR2 FQNEAQ (reference sequence). The CDR3 is 14 amino acids. Trimming shortened V by 0 bases and J by 2 bases, and 8 bases separated the two germline ends. Here the CDR3 DNA reads TGTGCCAGCAGCTTAGCGGCCACAGCCTACGAGCAGTACTTC. It encodes CASSLAATAYEQYF.

The chain carries TRBV29-1 and TRBJ2-1; 9 bases match TRBD2. The CDR3 extends over 15 amino acids. The junction had 10 bases not matched to a gene; V was cut back by 7 bases and J by 3 bases. Germline-derived CDR1 and CDR2 are SQVTM and ANQGSEA. The CDR3: CSATPGLAHYNEQFF. For the CDR3, the DNA is TGCAGCGCCACCCCGGGACTAGCTCACTACAATGAGCAGTTCTTC.

This clonotype was recorded a few times. The chain has TRBV9 and TRBJ2-2; D is unclear. The germline V gene has CDR1 SGDLS and CDR2 YYNGEE. Between the trimmed V and J ends, which lost 4 bases and 1 base, there was a span of 11 bases. The CDR3 spans 15 residues. CDR3 protein: CASSSLLGNTGELFF. The CDR3 DNA follows: TGTGCCAGCAGCTCCTTACTTGGGAACACCGGGGAGCTGTTTTTT.